This TCR beta chain emerged from a study of blood T cell repertoires in COVID-19. Germline loops: CDR1 SNHLY, CDR2 FYNNEI. The CDR3 is made up of 16 amino acids. V shed 2 bases, J shed 8 bases, and the junction held 11 bases outside the gene matches. Those who participated ranged in age from about 18 to 89 years and resided in some 24 US areas. Cohorts were determined from participant-reported clinical history. Measured with immunoSEQ multiplex PCR; TCRdb has only the in-frame clones, and not every one. The profile shows about 220,000 clones, about 79% of them singletons. The chain links TRBV2 to TRBJ2-1; 8 positions match TRBD2. The specimen sequenced was PBMCs or T cells enriched from blood (not recorded which). The sequence came from a woman aged 40-49 years with acute COVID-19. CDR3 in amino acids: CASSEIRLANGDEQFF. The CDR3 coding sequence is TGTGCCAGCAGTGAAATAAGACTAGCGAATGGGGATGAGCAGTTCTTC.